Listed here are 29 T cell receptor beta chains from one sample, sequenced in a study of T cells in Graves' hyperthyroidism and ophthalmopathy (dated by TCRdb to about 2019). Libraries were made using multiplex PCR. Sequencing relied on an Illumina HiSeq 2000. TCR beta CDR3 regions were amplified from RNA transcripts. The first round of RT-PCR for the TCR CDR3 was performed with the HTBI primer set and the Qiagen OneStep RT-PCR kit. TCRdb ran its own pipeline on the public reads, namely fastp trimming at Q25 and MiXCR clone calling, and kept in-frame beta chains. Here each entry gathers all rows of one CDR3 protein and keeps the most common genes and DNA. The sample data list 500,000 to 650,000 distinct CDR3 sequences, and 11% to 15% of these were observed just once. Around 13% of the sample is taken by the ten largest. Sequencing was done on a sample of blood. Receptor source: a woman aged 35 to 49 with Graves' hyperthyroidism.

The rearrangement links TRBV27 to TRBJ2-5; 13 bases align to TRBD2. Germline CDR1 reads MNHEY; CDR2 reads SMNVEV (reference sequence). CDR3 size: 15 residues. Trimming took 8 bases from V and 3 from J; bases not matched to a gene: 6. The CDR3 spells CASRRTSGSKETQYF. The DNA of the CDR3 is TGTGCCAGCCGGAGGACTAGCGGGAGTAAAGAGACCCAGTACTTC.

In its sample, this clonotype was seen many times. The chain joins TRBV28 to TRBJ2-7; weak D call: TRBD2 (6 bases). Germline-derived CDR1 and CDR2 are MDHEN and SYDVKM. CDR3 length: 15 amino acids. V lost 7 bases to trimming and J lost 3 bases, with 19 bases between them. The CDR3 reads CASTHLEGLNYEQYF. The CDR3 nucleotides are TGTGCCAGCACCCACTTGGAGGGTCTTAACTACGAGCAGTACTTC.

This clonotype was observed at least ten times. This sequence joins TRBV24-1 and TRBJ1-5; D is unclear. The CDR3 runs to 14 residues. V lost 5 bases and J 0 bases, leaving 7 bases between the germline ends. Germline loops: CDR1 KGHDR, CDR2 SFDVKD. CDR3 sequence (DNA): TGTGCCACCAGTGCACTGTATAGCAATCAGCCCCAGCATTTT. Translation: CATSALYSNQPQHF.

This clonotype was seen repeatedly, ten times or more. The V and J genes are TRBV18 and TRBJ2-1; 10 nucleotides align to TRBD2. This CDR3 spans 16 amino acids. Unmatched junction bases numbered 9, after V lost 3 bases and J lost 7 bases. Germline loops: CDR1 KGHSH, CDR2 LQKENI. This CDR3 is CASSPLASGSGNEQFF. CDR3 nucleotides: TGTGCCAGCTCACCCTTGGCTAGCGGGAGTGGGAATGAGCAGTTCTTC.

This clonotype was found many times. CDR3 coding DNA: TGTGCCAGCAGCTTATGGACAGGGACAGATACGCAGTATTTT. This sequence encodes CASSLWTGTDTQYF. This chain joins TRBV7-9 and TRBJ2-3; 8 positions agree with TRBD1. V shed 2 bases, J shed 3 bases, and the junction held 1 base outside the gene matches. The CDR3 totals 14 residues. Germline V CDR1 and CDR2: SEHNR, FQNEAQ (reference sequence).

V and J are TRBV7-9 and TRBJ2-7; 9 bases align to TRBD2. This CDR3 has 16 residues. J gave up 6 bases and V 4 bases, and 13 bases lay outside the gene matches. Per germline, CDR1 SEHNR and CDR2 FQNEAQ (reference sequence). The CDR3 protein is CASSSTRVSGRSEQYF. The CDR3 DNA reads TGTGCCAGCAGCTCTACCCGAGTGAGCGGGAGGTCCGAGCAGTACTTC. Supplemented by reference TRBV7-9 and TRBJ2-7, the full variable domain reads DTGVSQNPRHKITKRGQNVTFRCDPISEHNRLYWYRQTLGQGPEFLTYFQNEAQLEKSRLLSDRFSAERPKGSFSTLEIQRTEQGDSAMYLCASSSTRVSGRSEQYFGPGTRLTVT.

This clonotype appeared a few times. V is TRBV30 and J is TRBJ2-2; unclear D gene. This CDR3 comprises 12 residues. CDR1 and CDR2 from the germline V gene are GTSNPN and SVGIG (reference sequence). Trimming pared 2 bases from V and 6 bases from J, leaving 7 bases between. Written as DNA, the CDR3 is TGTGCCTGGAGTTGGGTTTCCGGGGAGCTGTTTTTT. It yields the protein CAWSWVSGELFF.

In its sample, this clonotype was seen a few times. The chain is built from TRBV5-4 and TRBJ1-6; no definite D call. Germline V gives CDR1 SGHNT, CDR2 YYREEE (reference sequence). Trimming took 0 bases from V and 1 from J, leaving 8 bases between them. There are 16 residues in the CDR3. The CDR3, as DNA: TGTGCCAGCAGCTTGGATGCTCAGTCCTATAATTCACCCCTCCACTTT. This encodes CASSLDAQSYNSPLHF.

V and J are TRBV7-9 and TRBJ2-2; 10 positions match TRBD2. CDR1 SEHNR and CDR2 FQNEAQ come from the germline V gene (reference sequence). The CDR3 contains 18 residues. The V gene end was trimmed by 4 bases and the J gene end by 1 base; junction bases not matched to a gene: 9. The CDR3 loop reads CASSSRVGLAVNTGELFF. The CDR3, as DNA: TGTGCCAGCAGCTCCCGTGTCGGACTAGCGGTGAACACCGGGGAGCTGTTTTTT.

This clonotype came up a few times. A much larger clone sits a single nucleotide away, making a read error possible. The chain combines TRBV5-1 with TRBJ1-1; no reliable D call. This CDR3 region has 14 residues. Germline CDR1 SGHRS, CDR2 YFSETQ. Trimming removed 0 bases from V and 1 base from J, with 7 bases in between. The CDR3 sequence: CASSLADGNTEAFF. In DNA, the CDR3 is TGCGCCAGCAGCTTGGCCGATGGGAACACTGAAGCTTTCTTT.

This clonotype was counted at least ten times. The chain combines TRBV2 with TRBJ2-7; D remains unclear. The V end was cut by 3 bases, the J end by 9 bases, with 12 bases between. This CDR3 is 12 amino acids long. CDR1 is SNHLY and CDR2 is FYNNEI in the germline V gene. CDR3 loop: CASSEQEMGQYF. CDR3 nucleotide sequence: TGTGCCAGCAGTGAGCAGGAGATGGGGCAGTACTTC.

In this sample, this clonotype turned up many times. The chain joins TRBV20-1 to TRBJ2-3, with D perhaps TRBD2 (6 bases). V was clipped by 2 bases and J by 2 bases, with 17 bases between them. Germline V gene data show CDR1 as DFQATT and CDR2 as SNEGSKA (reference sequence). The CDR3 totals 16 residues. CDR3 in amino acids: CSARSVLAEDTDTQYF. The CDR3 nucleotides are TGCAGTGCTAGATCCGTTTTAGCGGAAGACACAGATACGCAGTATTTT.

This clonotype has only a few counts. CDR3: CASSAGGEQFF. The CDR3 DNA sequence: TGTGCCAGCAGCGCGGGAGGTGAGCAGTTCTTC. The rearrangement joins TRBV7-2 to TRBJ2-1; 8 nucleotides line up with TRBD2. CDR1 and CDR2 (germline): SGHTA, FQGNSA. V trimming: 5 bases; J trimming: 9 bases; junction bases outside the gene matches: 0. The CDR3 spans 11 residues. The whole variable domain, remainder taken from reference TRBV7-2 and TRBJ2-1, is GAGVSQSPSNKVTEKGKDVELRCDPISGHTALYWYRQSLGQGLEFLIYFQGNSAPDKSGLPSDRFSAERTGGSVSTLTIQRTQQEDSAVYLCASSAGGEQFFGPGTRLTVL.

This clonotype was observed many times. The rearrangement uses TRBV6-2 or TRBV6-3 and TRBJ1-1; TRBD1 might be the D (5 bases). The V gene's germline CDR1 is MNHEY and CDR2 SVGEGT. V shed 10 bases and J shed 6 bases, with 18 bases lying between them. CDR3 length: 13 residues. The DNA for the CDR3 is TGTGCCACACTAGGCGAGGGGAAGGCTGAAGCTTTCTTT. Its translation is CATLGEGKAEAFF.

This chain joins TRBV5-8 and TRBJ2-1; D is unclear. The V end lost 0 bases, the J end lost 1 base, and 8 bases lay between the germline ends. CDR1 and CDR2 (germline): SGHTS, YDEGEE. The CDR3 runs to 15 residues. The CDR3 DNA follows: TGTGCCAGCAGCTTGGGTCTCCAATCCTACAATGAGCAGTTCTTC. This sequence encodes CASSLGLQSYNEQFF.

This clonotype was observed many times. V gene TRBV7-9 combines with J gene TRBJ1-2, with 10 positions matching TRBD1. Germline V gives CDR1 SEHNR, CDR2 FQNEAQ (reference sequence). This CDR3 is built from 14 residues. With V trimmed by 4 bases and J by 7 bases, 6 bases remained unmatched. The CDR3 DNA reads as TGTGCCAGCAGCTCCGGACAGGGGGAGGTTGGCTACACCTTC. Translation gives CASSSGQGEVGYTF.

This clonotype was observed many times. The chain carries TRBV28 and TRBJ2-7, with 8 bases lining up with TRBD2. V trimming: 5 bases; J trimming: 2 bases; junction bases outside the gene matches: 11. The CDR3 totals 16 residues. The germline CDR1 and CDR2 sequences are MDHEN and SYDVKM. This chain's CDR3 is CASSPTSGSIPYEQYF. The CDR3 region has the DNA TGTGCCAGCAGTCCGACCAGCGGGAGCATCCCCTACGAGCAGTACTTC. The entire variable domain, with the rest obtained from reference TRBV28 and TRBJ2-7, is as follows: DVKVTQSSRYLVKRTGEKVFLECVQDMDHENMFWYRQDPGLGLRLIYFSYDVKMKEKGDIPEGYSVSREKKERFSLILESASTNQTSMYLCASSPTSGSIPYEQYFGPGTRLTVT.

This clonotype was detected only once. The gene calls are TRBV3-1 and TRBJ2-1; 10 nucleotides agree with TRBD2. CDR3 length equals 16 residues. Trimming took 4 bases from V and 5 from J; bases not matched to a gene: 8. Germline V gene lookup returns CDR1 LGHDT and CDR2 YNNKEL (reference sequence). CDR3 amino acids: CASSRRPGLAHNEQFF. The CDR3 nucleotides are TGTGCCAGCAGCCGCCGCCCGGGACTAGCGCACAATGAGCAGTTCTTC.

This chain connects TRBV12-3 or TRBV12-4 to TRBJ2-3, with TRBD2 matching 7 bases. V lost 6 bases, J lost 0 bases, and 12 bases stayed unmatched. The CDR3 sequence is 17 residues long. The CDR3 loop reads CASSFKGLGTSTDTQYF. Here the CDR3 DNA reads TGTGCCAGCAGCTTTAAAGGACTAGGGACTAGCACAGATACGCAGTATTTT.

This clonotype has ten or more counts. The rearrangement links TRBV7-9 to TRBJ2-1; perhaps D is TRBD1 or TRBD2 (6 bases each). This CDR3 is 17 amino acids long. Trimming took off 1 base at V and 2 bases at J, with 15 bases between the two ends. Germline CDR1 reads SEHNR; CDR2 reads FQNEAQ (reference sequence). Here the CDR3 reads CASSLVGGPVTYNEQFF. CDR3 sequence (DNA): TGTGCCAGCAGCTTAGTTGGGGGGCCCGTCACCTACAATGAGCAGTTCTTC.

The J gene is TRBJ1-4, the V gene TRBV20-1; TRBD1 agrees at 7 bases. CDR3 length equals 18 residues. The V gene end was trimmed by 1 base and the J gene end by 2 bases; junction bases not matched to a gene: 13. Germline CDR1 DFQATT, CDR2 SNEGSKA (reference sequence). The CDR3 nucleotides read TGCAGTGCTAGAGCGGACAGGAGTGAGGTTCGGACTAATGAAAAACTGTTTTTT. Its translation: CSARADRSEVRTNEKLFF.

Ten or more counts support this clonotype. The genes are TRBV2 and TRBJ2-5, with TRBD1 identical over 7 bases. CDR3 length: 14 amino acids. Germline V gene data show CDR1 as SNHLY and CDR2 as FYNNEI. The V gene end was trimmed by 7 bases and the J gene end by 7 bases; junction bases not matched to a gene: 12. CDR3 in amino acids: CASTTDRTGGTQYF. CDR3 sequence (DNA): TGTGCCAGCACCACGGACAGGACGGGTGGGACCCAGTACTTC.

This chain connects TRBV24-1 to TRBJ2-5; a possible D gene is TRBD1 (7 bases). The V gene lost 2 bases and the J gene lost 5 bases, with 11 bases spanning the gap. The germline V gene encodes CDR1 KGHDR and CDR2 SFDVKD. The CDR3 length is 14 residues. The DNA of the CDR3 is TGTGCCACCAGTGATTCAGGGGGGTTCGAGACCCAGTACTTC. Its protein is CATSDSGGFETQYF.

This clonotype was recorded many times. This rearrangement joins TRBV7-6 to TRBJ2-1; 9 bases map to TRBD2. Germline trimming cut 1 base from V and 3 bases from J; bases unmatched to any gene: 4. Germline V gene data show CDR1 as SGHVS and CDR2 as FNYEAQ. CDR3 length equals 16 residues. The CDR3 DNA reads TGTGCCAGCAGCTTAGGGGCGGGAGGGATCTACAATGAGCAGTTCTTC. This gives the protein CASSLGAGGIYNEQFF. The variable domain in full, completed from reference TRBV7-6 and TRBJ2-1, reads GAGVSQSPRYKVTKRGQDVALRCDPISGHVSLYWYRQALGQGPEFLTYFNYEAQQDKSGLPNDRFSAERPEGSISTLTIQRTEQRDSAMYRCASSLGAGGIYNEQFFGPGTRLTVL.

This clonotype was picked up many times. The DNA of the CDR3 is TGTGCCAGCAGGAGGGGACTAACAAACACCGGGGAGCTGTTTTTT. It translates to CASRRGLTNTGELFF. This rearrangement joins TRBV2 to TRBJ2-2, with 7 bases that match TRBD2. This CDR3 is built from 15 residues. CDR1 and CDR2 from the germline V gene are SNHLY and FYNNEI. Trimming cost V 6 bases and J 2 bases; bases outside gene matches: 6.

This clonotype was seen a handful of times. Germline and junction disagree at one end, which may indicate a read error. V gene TRBV6-8 combines with J gene TRBJ2-1; D remains unclear. From germline, CDR1 is MNHGY and CDR2 SAAAGT. CDR3 length: 15 residues. CDR3 loop: CASSGLLDHHNERFF. The CDR3 bases are TGCGCCAGCAGTGGTCTTCTAGATCACCACAATGAGCGGTTCTTC.

The chain employs TRBV6-4 and TRBJ1-5; 7 bases align to TRBD1. Per germline, CDR1 MRHNA and CDR2 SNTAGT. Trimming took 2 bases from V and 1 from J; bases not matched to a gene: 8. The CDR3 is made up of 17 amino acids. The CDR3: CASSDTGVSKSNQPQHF. CDR3 sequence (DNA): TGTGCCAGCAGTGACACAGGGGTCTCCAAAAGCAATCAGCCCCAGCATTTT.

The genes are TRBV5-1 and TRBJ1-1; tentative D call: TRBD1 (6 bases). There are 13 residues in the CDR3. Trimming stripped 7 bases from V and 2 bases from J, with 12 bases between. The germline V gene has CDR1 SGHRS and CDR2 YFSETQ. The CDR3 loop reads CASSGHYNTEAFF. In DNA, the CDR3 is TGCGCCAGCTCGGGACACTATAACACTGAAGCTTTCTTT.

Comment on this clonotype: This may stem from a read error, because a much larger clone lies one nucleotide away. The chain couples TRBV7-2 to TRBJ2-5; the match to TRBD2 covers 7 bases. CDR3 length: 18 residues. Per the germline V gene, CDR1 is SGHTA and CDR2 is FQGNSA. V lost 0 bases to trimming and J lost 12 bases; unmatched junction nucleotides: 22. In DNA, the CDR3 is TGTGCCAGCAGCTTAGCGTTTAGCTGGGAGGGTCCGGCCGGGTTGAAGTACTTC. Encoded protein: CASSLAFSWEGPAGLKYF.